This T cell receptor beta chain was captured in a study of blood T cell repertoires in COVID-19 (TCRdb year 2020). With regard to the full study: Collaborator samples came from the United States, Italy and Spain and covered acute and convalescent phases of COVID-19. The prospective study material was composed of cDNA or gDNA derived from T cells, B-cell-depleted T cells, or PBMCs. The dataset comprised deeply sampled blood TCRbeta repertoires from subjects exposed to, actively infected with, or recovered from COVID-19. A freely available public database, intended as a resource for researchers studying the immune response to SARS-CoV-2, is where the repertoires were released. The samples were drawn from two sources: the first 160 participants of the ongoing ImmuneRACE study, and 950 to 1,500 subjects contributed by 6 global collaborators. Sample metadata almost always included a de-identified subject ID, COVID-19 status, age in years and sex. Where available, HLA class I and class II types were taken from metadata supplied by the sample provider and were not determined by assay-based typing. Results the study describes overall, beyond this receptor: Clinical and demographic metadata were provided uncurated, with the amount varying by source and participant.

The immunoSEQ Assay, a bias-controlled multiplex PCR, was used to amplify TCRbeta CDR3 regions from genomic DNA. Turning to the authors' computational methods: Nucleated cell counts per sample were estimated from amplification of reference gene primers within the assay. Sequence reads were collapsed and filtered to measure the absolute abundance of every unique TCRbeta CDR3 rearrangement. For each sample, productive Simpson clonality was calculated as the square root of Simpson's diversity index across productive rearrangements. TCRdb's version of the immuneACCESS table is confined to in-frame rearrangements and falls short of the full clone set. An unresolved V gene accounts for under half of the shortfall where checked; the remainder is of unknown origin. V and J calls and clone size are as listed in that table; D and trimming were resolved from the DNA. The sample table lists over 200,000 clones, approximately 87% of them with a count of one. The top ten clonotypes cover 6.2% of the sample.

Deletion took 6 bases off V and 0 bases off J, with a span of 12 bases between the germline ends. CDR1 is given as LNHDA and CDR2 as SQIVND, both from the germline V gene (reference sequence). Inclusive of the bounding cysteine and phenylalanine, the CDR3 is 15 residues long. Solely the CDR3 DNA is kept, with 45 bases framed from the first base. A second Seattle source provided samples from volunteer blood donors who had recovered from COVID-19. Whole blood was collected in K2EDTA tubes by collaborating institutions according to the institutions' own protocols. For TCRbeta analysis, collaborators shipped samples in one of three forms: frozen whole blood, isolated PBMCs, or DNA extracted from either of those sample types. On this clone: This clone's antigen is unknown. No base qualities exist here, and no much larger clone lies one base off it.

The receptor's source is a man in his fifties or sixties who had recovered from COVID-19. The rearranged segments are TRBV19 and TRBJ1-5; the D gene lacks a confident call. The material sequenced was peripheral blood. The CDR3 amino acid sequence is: CASRGEPYSNQPQHF. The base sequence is TGTGCCAGTAGGGGAGAGCCATATAGCAATCAGCCCCAGCATTTT.